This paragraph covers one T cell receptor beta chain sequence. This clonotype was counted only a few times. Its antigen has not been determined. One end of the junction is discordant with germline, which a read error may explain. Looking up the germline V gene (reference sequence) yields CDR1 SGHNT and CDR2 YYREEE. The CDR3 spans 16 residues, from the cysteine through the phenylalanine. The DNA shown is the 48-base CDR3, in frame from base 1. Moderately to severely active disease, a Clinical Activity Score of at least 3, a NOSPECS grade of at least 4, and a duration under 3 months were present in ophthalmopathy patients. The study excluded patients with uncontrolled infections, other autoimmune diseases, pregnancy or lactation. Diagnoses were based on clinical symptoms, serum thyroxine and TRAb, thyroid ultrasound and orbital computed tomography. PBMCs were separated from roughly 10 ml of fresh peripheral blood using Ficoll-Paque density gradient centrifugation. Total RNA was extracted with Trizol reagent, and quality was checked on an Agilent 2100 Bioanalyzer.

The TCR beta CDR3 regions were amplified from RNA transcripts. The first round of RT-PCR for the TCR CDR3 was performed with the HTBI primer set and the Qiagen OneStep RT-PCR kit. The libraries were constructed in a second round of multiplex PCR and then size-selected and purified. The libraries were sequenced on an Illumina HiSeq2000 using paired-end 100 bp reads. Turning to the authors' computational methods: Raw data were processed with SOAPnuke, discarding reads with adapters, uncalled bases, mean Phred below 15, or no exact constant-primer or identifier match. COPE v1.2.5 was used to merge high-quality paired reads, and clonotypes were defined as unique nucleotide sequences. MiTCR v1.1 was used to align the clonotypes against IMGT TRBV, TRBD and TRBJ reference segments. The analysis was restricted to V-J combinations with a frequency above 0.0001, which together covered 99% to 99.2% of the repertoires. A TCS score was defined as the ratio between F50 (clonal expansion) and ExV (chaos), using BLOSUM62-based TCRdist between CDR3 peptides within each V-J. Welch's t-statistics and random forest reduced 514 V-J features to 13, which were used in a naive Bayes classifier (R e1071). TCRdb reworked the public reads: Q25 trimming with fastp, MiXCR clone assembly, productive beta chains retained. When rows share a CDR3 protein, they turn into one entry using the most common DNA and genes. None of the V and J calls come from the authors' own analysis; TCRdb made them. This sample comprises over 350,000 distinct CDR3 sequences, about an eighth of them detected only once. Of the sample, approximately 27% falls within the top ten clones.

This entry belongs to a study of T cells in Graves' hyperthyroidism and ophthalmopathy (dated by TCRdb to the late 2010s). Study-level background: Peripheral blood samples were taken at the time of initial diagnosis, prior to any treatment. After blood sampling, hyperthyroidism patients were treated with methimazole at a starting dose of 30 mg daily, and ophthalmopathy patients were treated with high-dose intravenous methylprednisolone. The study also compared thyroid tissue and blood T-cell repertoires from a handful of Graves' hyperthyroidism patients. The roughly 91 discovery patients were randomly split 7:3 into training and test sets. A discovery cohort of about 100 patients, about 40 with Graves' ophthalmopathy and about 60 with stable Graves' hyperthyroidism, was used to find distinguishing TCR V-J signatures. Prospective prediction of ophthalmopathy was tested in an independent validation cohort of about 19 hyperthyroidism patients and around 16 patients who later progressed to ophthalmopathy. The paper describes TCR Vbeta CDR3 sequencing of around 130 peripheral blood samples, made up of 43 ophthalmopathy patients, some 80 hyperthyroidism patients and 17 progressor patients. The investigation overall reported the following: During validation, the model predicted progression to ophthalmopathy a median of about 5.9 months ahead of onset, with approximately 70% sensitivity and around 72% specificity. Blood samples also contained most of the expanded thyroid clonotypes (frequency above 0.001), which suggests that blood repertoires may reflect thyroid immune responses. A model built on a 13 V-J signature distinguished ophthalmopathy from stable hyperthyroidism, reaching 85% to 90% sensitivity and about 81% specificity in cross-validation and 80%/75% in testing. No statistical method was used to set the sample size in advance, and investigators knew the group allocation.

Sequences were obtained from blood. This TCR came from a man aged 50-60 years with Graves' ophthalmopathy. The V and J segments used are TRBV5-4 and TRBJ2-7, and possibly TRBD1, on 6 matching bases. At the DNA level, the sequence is TGTACCAGCAGCTTGGGTCTAACGGCAGGGGTTTACGAGCAGTACTTC. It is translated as CTSSLGLTAGVYEQYF.